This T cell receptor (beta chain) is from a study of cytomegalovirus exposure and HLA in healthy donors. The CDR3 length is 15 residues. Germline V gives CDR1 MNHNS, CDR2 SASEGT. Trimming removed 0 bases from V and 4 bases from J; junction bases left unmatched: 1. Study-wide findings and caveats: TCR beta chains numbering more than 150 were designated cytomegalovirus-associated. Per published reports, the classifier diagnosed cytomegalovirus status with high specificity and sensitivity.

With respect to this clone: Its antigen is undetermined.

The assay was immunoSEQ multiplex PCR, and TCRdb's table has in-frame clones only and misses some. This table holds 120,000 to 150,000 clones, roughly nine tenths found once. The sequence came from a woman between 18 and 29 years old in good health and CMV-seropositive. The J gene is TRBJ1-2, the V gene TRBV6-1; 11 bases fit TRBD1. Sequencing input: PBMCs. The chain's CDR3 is CASSEAGTGGYGYTF. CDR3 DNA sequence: TGTGCCAGCAGTGAAGCCGGGACAGGGGGCTATGGCTACACCTTC.